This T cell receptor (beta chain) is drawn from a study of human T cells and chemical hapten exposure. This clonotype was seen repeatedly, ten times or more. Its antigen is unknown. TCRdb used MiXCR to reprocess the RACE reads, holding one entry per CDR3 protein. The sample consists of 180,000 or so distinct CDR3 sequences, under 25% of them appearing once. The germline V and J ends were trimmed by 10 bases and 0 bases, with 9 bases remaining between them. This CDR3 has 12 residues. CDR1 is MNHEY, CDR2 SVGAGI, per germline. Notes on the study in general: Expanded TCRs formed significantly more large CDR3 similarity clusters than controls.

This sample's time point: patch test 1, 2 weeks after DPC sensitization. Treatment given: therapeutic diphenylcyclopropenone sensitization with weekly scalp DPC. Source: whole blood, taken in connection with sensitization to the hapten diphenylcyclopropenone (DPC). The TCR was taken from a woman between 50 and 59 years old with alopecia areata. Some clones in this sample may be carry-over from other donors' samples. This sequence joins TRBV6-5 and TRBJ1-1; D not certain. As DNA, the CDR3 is TGTGCCACCATGGGGATGAACACTGAAGCTTTCTTT. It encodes CATMGMNTEAFF.